A selection of T cell receptor beta chains follows, all from one sample in a study of lung T cells in sarcoidosis with Löfgren's syndrome. TCRdb recomputed calls from the reads with MiXCR, one row per CDR3 protein. This sample has 15,000 to 20,000 distinct CDR3 sequences, with about 20% found just once. Sequencing input: CD4+ T cells from PBMCs. The receptors were gathered from a human donor with sarcoidosis (Löfgren's syndrome or another form), or a control subject (not recorded which). Both conserved end residues are part of each CDR3. A D gene is named only where the DNA matches it firmly. Only some rows state a clone size, as once, few, many or a class for expanded clones.

clone_size | j_call | d_call | v_call | cdr3_aa | cdr3_nt
many | TRBJ2-3 | NA | TRBV7-2 | CASSLGRVSTDTQYF | TGTGCCAGCAGCTTAGGGCGGGTTAGCACAGATACGCAGTATTTT
few | TRBJ1-1 | NA | TRBV30 | CAWRAGRFPTEAFF | TGTGCCTGGAGGGCGGGACGATTTCCCACTGAAGCTTTCTTT
many | TRBJ1-5 | NA | TRBV12-5 | CASAGTGQPQHF | TGTGCTAGTGCCGGGACGGGACAGCCCCAGCATTTT
few | TRBJ2-6 | NA | TRBV3-1 | CASSQSLGGADVLTF | TGTGCCAGCAGCCAATCCCTAGGTGGGGCCGACGTCCTGACTTTC
NA | TRBJ2-3 | NA | TRBV10-3 | CVIRAGTEADTQYF | TGTGTCATCAGGGCGGGGACCGAGGCAGATACGCAGTATTTT
many | TRBJ1-1 | TRBD1 | TRBV5-4 | CASSLRTGGTEAFF | TGTGCCAGCAGCTTGCGCACAGGGGGCACTGAAGCTTTCTTT
many | TRBJ1-5 | NA | TRBV2 | CASSAALRPQHF | TGTGCCAGCAGTGCGGCCCTTCGGCCCCAGCATTTT
NA | TRBJ2-3 | TRBD2 | TRBV5-1 | CASSLSTGGPDTQYF | TGCGCCAGCAGCTTGTCCACGGGAGGGCCGGATACGCAGTATTTT
many | TRBJ2-2 | TRBD1 | TRBV20-1 | CSARVPGTGSTGELFF | TGCAGTGCTAGAGTACCAGGGACAGGGAGCACCGGGGAGCTGTTTTTT
NA | TRBJ2-1 | TRBD2 | TRBV6-6 | CANSKLAGAPGGQFF | TGTGCCAACAGTAAACTAGCGGGAGCACCTGGGGGGCAGTTCTTC
NA | TRBJ1-1 | NA | TRBV10-2 | CASSARRNTEAFF | TGCGCCAGCAGTGCCCGCAGGAACACTGAAGCTTTCTTT
many | TRBJ1-5 | NA | TRBV2 | CASSVGQGRRNQPQHF | TGTGCCAGCAGTGTTGGGCAGGGGCGACGCAATCAGCCCCAGCATTTT
many | TRBJ2-7 | NA | TRBV28 | CASSRGGQTTSYEQYF | TGTGCCAGCAGTAGGGGGGGGCAGACGACCTCCTACGAGCAGTACTTC
many | TRBJ1-3 | TRBD1 | TRBV20-1 | CSATGTGAGNTIYF | TGCAGTGCAACCGGGACAGGGGCTGGAAACACCATATATTTT
NA | TRBJ2-3 | TRBD1 | TRBV29-1 | CSVVTGGTDTQYF | TGCAGCGTTGTTACAGGGGGAACAGATACGCAGTATTTT
many | TRBJ1-1 | NA | TRBV2 | CASSDQSTEAFF | TGTGCCAGCAGTGACCAAAGCACTGAAGCTTTCTTT
medium-sized | TRBJ2-7 | NA | TRBV20-1 | CSARRQGSHEQYF | TGCAGTGCTAGAAGGCAGGGATCCCACGAGCAGTACTTC
many | TRBJ2-1 | TRBD1 | TRBV10-3 | CAISNGQGSNEQFF | TGTGCCATCAGTAACGGACAGGGTAGCAATGAGCAGTTCTTC
many | TRBJ2-1 | TRBD2 | TRBV19 | CASNFSPGGANEQFF | TGTGCCAGTAACTTCTCCCCGGGGGGTGCGAATGAGCAGTTCTTC
many | TRBJ1-5 | NA | TRBV2 | CASSEESQVNQPQHF | TGTGCCAGCAGTGAAGAATCACAGGTCAATCAGCCCCAGCATTTT
many | TRBJ2-3 | TRBD2 | TRBV2 | CASRSGVRTDTQYF | TGTGCCAGCAGAAGCGGGGTTCGCACAGATACGCAGTATTTT
many | TRBJ2-1 | TRBD2 | TRBV5-1 | CASSLDRLAAYNEQFF | TGCGCCAGCAGCTTGGATCGGCTAGCGGCCTACAATGAGCAGTTCTTC
NA | TRBJ2-3 | NA | TRBV10-1 | CASSESLAPSTDTQYF | TGCGCCAGCAGTGAGTCGTTAGCACCTAGCACAGATACGCAGTATTTT
NA | TRBJ2-1 | NA | TRBV7-9 | CASSLGAGTTYNEQFF | TGTGCCAGCAGCCTAGGGGCGGGTACAACCTACAATGAGCAGTTCTTC
many | TRBJ2-2 | TRBD1 | TRBV7-2 | CASRGSGGYTGELFF | TGTGCCAGCAGGGGTTCAGGGGGCTACACCGGGGAGCTGTTTTTT
many | TRBJ2-5 | NA | TRBV10-3 | CAISANGGETQYF | TGTGCCATCAGTGCAAACGGTGGAGAGACCCAGTACTTC
many | TRBJ2-1 | NA | TRBV20-1 | CSAQGLVAGSRVDEQFF | TGCAGTGCTCAGGGTCTTGTGGCGGGAAGTAGAGTGGATGAGCAGTTCTTC
many | TRBJ2-7 | TRBD2 | TRBV5-1 | CASSLEGTSVHEQYF | TGCGCCAGCAGCTTGGAGGGGACTAGCGTCCACGAGCAGTACTTC
many | TRBJ2-2 | NA | TRBV7-7 | CASSLVSGIDTGELFF | TGTGCCAGCAGCTTAGTGTCGGGTATAGACACCGGGGAGCTGTTTTTT
many | TRBJ2-3 | TRBD2 | TRBV30 | CAWAPGLAGGKGTDTQYF | TGTGCCTGGGCACCGGGACTAGCGGGGGGAAAGGGCACAGATACGCAGTATTTT
medium-sized | TRBJ1-1 | NA | TRBV28 | CASSRNTEAFF | TGTGCCAGCAGCCGAAACACTGAAGCTTTCTTT
many | TRBJ1-3 | NA | TRBV19 | CASTTTVSGNTIYF | TGTGCCAGTACCACGACAGTCTCTGGAAACACCATATATTTT
NA | TRBJ1-1 | NA | TRBV19 | CASSIIGKAMNTVAFF | TGCGCCAGTAGTATAATCGGAAAAGCCATGAACACTGTAGCTTTCTTT
many | TRBJ1-1 | NA | TRBV20-1 | CSARGRWGGNTEAFF | TGCAGTGCTAGAGGTAGATGGGGTGGGAACACTGAAGCTTTCTTT
NA | TRBJ2-4 | NA | TRBV27 | CASSLFLAPGSPKNIRYF | TGTGCCAGCAGTTTATTTCTTGCTCCCGGGAGTCCCAAAAACATTCGATACTTC
many | TRBJ2-2 | NA | TRBV19 | CASSIPQISRELFF | TGTGCCAGTAGTATCCCACAGATCAGCCGGGAGCTGTTTTTT
few | TRBJ2-3 | NA | TRBV6-1 | CASSRGLPGTDTQCF | TGTGCCAGCAGCCGTGGGCTACCTGGCACAGATACGCAGTGTTTT
many | TRBJ2-5 | TRBD2 | TRBV20-1 | CSARELRGGETQYF | TGCAGTGCTAGAGAACTGCGGGGGGGCGAGACCCAGTACTTC